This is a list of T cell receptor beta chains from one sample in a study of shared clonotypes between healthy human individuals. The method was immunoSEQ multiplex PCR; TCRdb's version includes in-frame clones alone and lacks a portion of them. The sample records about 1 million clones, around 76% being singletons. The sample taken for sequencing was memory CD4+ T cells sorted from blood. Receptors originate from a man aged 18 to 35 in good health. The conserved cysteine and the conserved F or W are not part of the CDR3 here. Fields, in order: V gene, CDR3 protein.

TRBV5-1 ASSLGGSYGYT
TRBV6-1 ASTPSAFTYNEQF
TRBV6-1 ASEEFWGYT
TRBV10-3 AISLLRTDYEQY
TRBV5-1 ASSLAGRGYTDTQY
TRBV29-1 SVNGILETQY
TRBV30 AWSARVGGASSQF
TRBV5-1 ASSSVDGSRGYT
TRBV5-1 ASSPGLAIATDTQY
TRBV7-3 ASSSYRNSPLH
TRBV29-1 SVVGTGGGYT
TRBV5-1 ASSLGASQETQY
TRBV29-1 SVEMRLNTEAF
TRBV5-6 ASSLGTGLIQPQH
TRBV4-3 ASSQGDVAGVAYEQY
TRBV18 ASSPPGGNSYEQY
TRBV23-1 ASISTGQRFYEQY
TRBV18 ASSSQGGSTETQY
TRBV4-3 ASSQEPASGELF
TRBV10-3 AISGNREGSPLH
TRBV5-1 ASGAGTSGTQNIQY
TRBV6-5 ASSSIYEQY
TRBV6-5 ASSYDRDQETQY
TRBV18 ASSPPKASEDTEAF
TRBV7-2 ASTLWGEAF
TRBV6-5 ASSRGADTQY
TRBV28 ASRLRRGFNEKLF
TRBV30 AQGAVYEQY
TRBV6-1 ASSEAAGRGQETQY
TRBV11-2 ASSLIAVNSPLH
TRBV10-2 ASSESGGSGTKNIQY
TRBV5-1 ASSPDGDVLTGELF
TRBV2 ASSGGQGQYNSPLH